The 13 T cell receptor beta chains presented below share a single source sample, sequenced in a study of blood T cell repertoires in COVID-19. This table comes from immunoSEQ multiplex PCR, and its TCRdb copy is limited to in-frame clones, with some not included. Of 150,000 to 200,000 clones in the sample, 80% to 95% were seen once. What was sequenced was peripheral blood. The receptor source for this set is a man aged 30 to 39 with COVID-19, enrolled during active disease.

The chain is built from TRBV7-9 and TRBJ2-3, with D hard to call. Trimming took 1 base from V and 2 from J, leaving 7 bases between them. From germline, CDR1 is SEHNR and CDR2 FQNEAQ (reference sequence). This CDR3 has 14 amino acids. CDR3 in amino acids: CASSLVGSTDTQYF. The CDR3 nucleotides read TGTGCCAGCAGCTTAGTCGGGTCCACAGATACGCAGTATTTT.

This clone was seen a single time. The chain employs TRBV6-5 and TRBJ2-2; 7 nucleotides match TRBD1. The CDR3 length is 15 residues. The V gene end was trimmed by 6 bases and the J gene end by 5 bases; junction bases not matched to a gene: 9. Looked up from germline, CDR1 is MNHEY and CDR2 is SVGAGI. CDR3 DNA sequence: TGTGCCAGCAGCTCCGTATACAGGGGAACCGGGGAGCTGTTTTTT. Its protein is CASSSVYRGTGELFF.

This chain's CDR3 is CASSSFTSGQETQYF. In DNA, the CDR3 is TGTGCCAGCAGCTCGTTCACTAGCGGACAAGAGACCCAGTACTTC. The chain links TRBV11-2 to TRBJ2-5; TRBD2 matches at 8 bases. V trimming: 4 bases; J trimming: 2 bases; junction bases outside the gene matches: 6. CDR3 length: 15 amino acids. CDR1 and CDR2 from the germline V gene are SGHAT and FQNNGV.

This clone has just a few counts. This chain joins TRBV19 and TRBJ2-1; the match to TRBD2 covers 11 bases. In germline, CDR1 is LNHDA, CDR2 SQIVND (reference sequence). With 5 bases clipped from V and 3 bases from J, the junction kept 6 bases outside the gene matches. CDR3 length: 16 residues. The DNA for the CDR3 is TGTGCCAGTAGTCTGCCCCTAGCGGGGGGCTACAATGAGCAGTTCTTC. Its translation is CASSLPLAGGYNEQFF.

This CDR3 is CASSSNSGAHTGELFF. DNA for the CDR3: TGTGCCAGCAGCTCGAATAGCGGGGCCCACACCGGGGAGCTGTTTTTT. V gene TRBV7-3 combines with J gene TRBJ2-2; 8 nucleotides agree with TRBD2. Germline lookup yields CDR1 SGHTA and CDR2 FQGTGA. The CDR3 consists of 16 residues. V was clipped by 4 bases and J by 3 bases; unmatched bases: 7.

The chain couples TRBV14 to TRBJ1-2; no firm D call. V was shortened by 3 bases and J by 8 bases, with 13 bases between the two germline ends. CDR3 size: 13 residues. Looked up from germline, CDR1 is SGHDN and CDR2 is FVKESK. As DNA, the CDR3 is TGTGCCAGCAGCCATATCCGTGAGGGCGGCTACACCTTC. Amino acids: CASSHIREGGYTF.

The chain has TRBV5-6 and TRBJ2-5; tentatively, D is TRBD2 (6 bases). Germline CDR1 SGHDT, CDR2 YYEEEE. Deletions cut 3 bases from V and 2 bases from J, with 14 bases between. This CDR3 comprises 15 residues. CDR3 region: CASSSGGVLQETQYF. DNA of the CDR3: TGTGCCAGCAGCTCTGGAGGGGTTCTACAAGAGACCCAGTACTTC. The entire variable domain, with the rest obtained from reference TRBV5-6 and TRBJ2-5, is as follows: DAGVTQSPTHLIKTRGQQVTLRCSPKSGHDTVSWYQQALGQGPQFIFQYYEEEERQRGNFPDRFSGHQFPNYSSELNVNALLLGDSALYLCASSSGGVLQETQYFGPGTRLLVL.

This chain joins TRBV7-2 and TRBJ1-2; D not certain. The CDR3 is 16 amino acids. Germline CDR1 and CDR2: SGHTA and FQGNSA. V lost 4 bases, J lost 4 bases, and 19 bases lay in between. The CDR3 coding sequence is TGTGCCAGCAGCTCCTCGAGTCTACCACCTAGCTATGGCTACACCTTC. Protein product: CASSSSSLPPSYGYTF.

The chain has TRBV11-3 and TRBJ1-6; the D is unclear. V lost 2 bases, J lost 8 bases, and 7 bases lay in between. Germline lookup yields CDR1 SGHNT and CDR2 YENEEA. The CDR3 runs 13 residues. CDR3 sequence (DNA): TGTGCCAGCAGCTTATATGGAGATTCACCCCTCCACTTT. It codes for CASSLYGDSPLHF.

Written as DNA, the CDR3 is TGTGCCAGCAGTCCCACAGGGGGAACGAACACCGGGGAGCTGTTTTTT. Its translation is CASSPTGGTNTGELFF. This chain uses TRBV7-3 with TRBJ2-2; the match to TRBD1 covers 8 bases. The CDR3 sequence is 16 residues long. V was clipped by 6 bases and J by 0 bases; unmatched bases: 6. Germline V gives CDR1 SGHTA, CDR2 FQGTGA.

This chain uses TRBV7-8 with TRBJ2-3, with 8 positions matching TRBD2. The CDR3 is 16 residues long. Germline V gene data show CDR1 as SGHVS and CDR2 as FQNEAQ. Trimming took 5 bases from V and 6 from J; bases not matched to a gene: 13. This CDR3 reads CASSRKTSGRKDTQYF. The DNA of the CDR3 is TGTGCCAGCAGCCGAAAAACTAGCGGCCGAAAGGATACGCAGTATTTT.

V gene TRBV19 combines with J gene TRBJ1-5; D uncertain. This CDR3 is 15 amino acids long. V shed 6 bases and J shed 3 bases, with 15 bases lying between them. Per the germline V gene, CDR1 is LNHDA and CDR2 is SQIVND (reference sequence). DNA of the CDR3: TGTGCCAGTAGCCCGGGAATAGGCCTCAATCAGCCCCAGCATTTT. Its protein product is CASSPGIGLNQPQHF.

The chain combines TRBV9 with TRBJ1-2; 7 bases agree with TRBD1. The CDR3 consists of 14 residues. With 3 bases clipped from V and 5 bases from J, the junction kept 7 bases outside the gene matches. In germline, CDR1 is SGDLS, CDR2 YYNGEE. CDR3 DNA: TGTGCCAGCAGCGCTACAGGGGTATTGTATGGCTACACCTTC. Translation: CASSATGVLYGYTF.